This passage covers 4 T cell receptor beta chains from one sample sequenced in a study of control samples from healthy donors and cancer patients. Only in-frame clones appear in the TCRdb table, and some are missing; sequencing was by immunoSEQ multiplex PCR. The sample lists approximately 140,000 clones; roughly 92% were seen once. The sample consisted of blood. These receptors came from a man younger than 40 in good health.

This chain uses TRBV11-2 with TRBJ2-1, with a possible D match to TRBD2 (6 bases). CDR1 is SGHAT and CDR2 is FQNNGV in the germline V gene. V gave up 1 base and J gave up 0 bases, with 10 bases separating them. The CDR3 contains 16 residues. The CDR3 protein is CASSLGGMTSYNEQFF. CDR3 in DNA: TGTGCCAGCAGCTTAGGCGGGATGACCTCCTACAATGAGCAGTTCTTC. Supplemented by reference TRBV11-2 and TRBJ2-1, the full variable domain reads EAGVAQSPRYKIIEKRQSVAFWCNPISGHATLYWYQQILGQGPKLLIQFQNNGVVDDSQLPKDRFSAERLKGVDSTLKIQPAKLEDSAVYLCASSLGGMTSYNEQFFGPGTRLTVL.

In nucleotides, the CDR3 is TGTGCCAGCAGCGGACGACAGGGACAGGTAGCTTTCTTT. Protein: CASSGRQGQVAFF. The V and J genes are TRBV11-3 and TRBJ1-1, with 8 nucleotides matching TRBD1. The length of the CDR3 is 13 residues. The J segment lost 10 bases and the V segment lost 5 bases, leaving 9 bases of the junction unmatched. Germline V CDR1 and CDR2: SGHNT, YENEEA.

This rearrangement joins TRBV5-8 to TRBJ2-7; D remains ambiguous. The length of the CDR3 is 14 residues. Germline V gene sequence: CDR1 SGHTS, CDR2 YDEGEE. V gave up 0 bases and J gave up 1 base, with 8 bases separating them. CDR3 residues: CASSLGHNSYEQYF. CDR3 nucleotide sequence: TGTGCCAGCAGCTTGGGGCATAATTCCTACGAGCAGTACTTC.

This clone was observed once. The chain links TRBV14 to TRBJ2-7; 8 nucleotides agree with TRBD1. Per germline, CDR1 SGHDN and CDR2 FVKESK. The CDR3 consists of 14 residues. Trimming removed 6 bases from V and 2 bases from J; junction bases left unmatched: 6. The DNA for the CDR3 is TGTGCCAGCAGGCAAACGGGACAGGCCTACGAGCAGTACTTC. This encodes CASRQTGQAYEQYF.